A selection of T cell receptor beta chains follows, all from one sample in a study of shared clonotypes between healthy human individuals. The assay was immunoSEQ multiplex PCR, and TCRdb's table has in-frame clones only and misses some. This repertoire shows 300,000 or so clones, about 74% found once; its top ten account for 10%. The specimen sequenced was memory CD4+ T cells sorted from blood. The receptors come from a man aged 25-45 years in good health. Both conserved end residues are part of each CDR3. A D gene is named only where the DNA matches it firmly. Size tells how often a clone was seen (once, few, many) or the class of an expanded clone, and some rows leave it out.

NA | TRBJ2-3 | TRBD2 | TRBV6-4 | TGTGCCAGCAGCCAGACTAGCACACGCACAGATACGCAGTATTTT | CASSQTSTRTDTQYF
NA | TRBJ2-1 | NA | TRBV28 | TGTGCCAGCAATCCTACAGTTATTGGGGGGCATGGTAATGAGCAGTTCTTC | CASNPTVIGGHGNEQFF
NA | TRBJ2-3 | TRBD2 | TRBV5-1 | TGCGCCAGCACGACTAGCGGAGCTGTCACAGATACGCAGTATTTT | CASTTSGAVTDTQYF
NA | TRBJ2-7 | TRBD1 | TRBV18 | TGTGCCAGCTCACCACCGGGACAGGTACCCTACGAGCAGTACTTC | CASSPPGQVPYEQYF
NA | TRBJ1-4 | NA | TRBV11-2 | TGTGCCAGCAGCTTACAGGGGTCCTCTAATGAAAAACTGTTTTTT | CASSLQGSSNEKLFF
NA | TRBJ2-3 | NA | TRBV15 | TGTGCCACCAGCAGGATTCCGGGGCCTGATACGCAGTATTTT | CATSRIPGPDTQYF
NA | TRBJ2-7 | TRBD2 | TRBV5-1 | TGCGCCAGCAGCTGGCTAGCGGGAAAGGTGGGTGAGCAGTACTTC | CASSWLAGKVGEQYF
few | TRBJ2-2 | TRBD1 | TRBV5-1 | TGCGCCAGCAGCTTGGGGACAGGGCCTGGCGGGGAGCTGTTTTTT | CASSLGTGPGGELFF
NA | TRBJ2-6 | NA | TRBV5-5 | TGTGCCAGCAGTCGGACACCGACCTCTGGGGCCAACGTCCTGACTTTC | CASSRTPTSGANVLTF
NA | TRBJ1-5 | TRBD1 | TRBV5-1 | TGCGCCAGCAGCTCCGGACAGGGGAGTCAGCCCCAGCATTTT | CASSSGQGSQPQHF
many | TRBJ2-7 | NA | TRBV5-1 | TGCGCCAGCAGTTTCATGGGGCCTCTCGAGCAGTACTTC | CASSFMGPLEQYF
NA | TRBJ2-2 | NA | TRBV5-1 | TGCGCCAGCAGCTTGGGTAGCCTTCGAGACACCGGGGAGCTGTTTTTT | CASSLGSLRDTGELFF
once | TRBJ2-3 | NA | TRBV29-1 | TGCAGCGTCGGGGTGAGGGTCGATACGCAGTATTTT | CSVGVRVDTQYF
NA | TRBJ2-7 | NA | TRBV2 | TGTGCCAGCAGTGGAAGATACGAGCAGTACTTC | CASSGRYEQYF
NA | TRBJ2-7 | NA | TRBV7-2 | TGTGCCAGCAGCTTAGCGGTCACAGGGCCCGTGTACGAGCAGTACTTC | CASSLAVTGPVYEQYF
NA | TRBJ2-3 | NA | TRBV11-2 | TGTGCCAGCAGGCCACAGGGATGGGATACGCAGTATTTT | CASRPQGWDTQYF
NA | TRBJ2-5 | NA | TRBV6-1 | TGTGCCAGCAGGCGTACTTTCCAAGAGACCCAGTACTTC | CASRRTFQETQYF
NA | TRBJ2-7 | NA | TRBV7-2 | TGTGCCAGCAGCCCCCCCTTGGGCTACGAGCAGTACTTC | CASSPPLGYEQYF
NA | TRBJ1-4 | TRBD1 | TRBV5-4 | TGTGCCAGCAGCTTAAAAGGACAGGGAGGGAGTAAACTGTTTTTT | CASSLKGQGGSKLFF
NA | TRBJ2-5 | NA | TRBV4-1 | TGCGCCAGCAGCCATCCCGACCGAAGTGAGACCCAGTACTTC | CASSHPDRSETQYF
NA | TRBJ2-2 | TRBD2 | TRBV7-9 | TGTGCCAGCAGCTTGTTTGGATTGCGGGGGGACACCGGGGAGCTGTTTTTT | CASSLFGLRGDTGELFF
medium-sized | TRBJ2-7 | NA | TRBV7-9 | TGTGCCAGCATTAATACCGGGGTGAACTACGAGCAGTACTTC | CASINTGVNYEQYF